This T cell receptor (beta chain) was retrieved from a study of cytomegalovirus exposure and HLA in healthy donors. Whole-study context: An early data release held some 89 million unique TCRs from HLA-typed donors.

PCR amplification relied on 60 Vbeta primers (plus 13 Jbeta primers). Generated by immunoSEQ multiplex PCR, the TCRdb table keeps only in-frame clones and is missing some. The table lists more than 95,000 clones, 78% of them singletons. With respect to this clone: The sample contains more than one DNA sequence encoding this CDR3.

V shed 6 bases and J 2 bases; nucleotides not matched to a gene: 10. The CDR3 totals 17 residues. Germline V gene sequence: CDR1 WNHNN, CDR2 SYGVQD (reference sequence). Sequencing used PBMCs. The clonotype originates from a woman in her forties in good health and CMV-seronegative. The chain combines TRBV10-1 with TRBJ2-7; 13 bases align to TRBD2. The CDR3 sequence is CASSAIGLAGAPYEQYF. For the CDR3, the DNA is TGCGCCAGCAGCGCCATCGGACTAGCGGGAGCCCCCTACGAGCAGTACTTC.